A selection of T cell receptor beta chains follows, all from one sample in a study of blood T cells in healthy people across ages. MiXCR, applied by TCRdb to the 5' RACE reads, yields one record per CDR3 protein. The sample has approximately 1.5 million distinct CDR3 sequences, roughly 32% seen once; the top ten hold about 11%. Sequencing used blood. Receptor source: a woman aged 25 to 45 in good health. The CDR3 runs from the conserved cysteine through the conserved F or W. A D gene is named only where the DNA matches it firmly. The size field is filled for only some rows; it gives once, few, many or a size class.

J gene | CDR3 length | D gene | V gene | clone size | CDR3 protein | CDR3 DNA
TRBJ2-3 | 16 | TRBD2 | TRBV7-6 | . | CASSKLAGGYTDTQYF | TGTGCCAGCAGCAAACTAGCGGGGGGATACACAGATACGCAGTATTTT
TRBJ2-3 | 15 | TRBD2 | TRBV18 | few | CASSPPGGPTDTQYF | TGTGCCAGCTCCCCCCCGGGGGGGCCAACAGATACGCAGTATTTT
TRBJ1-4 | 15 | . | TRBV14 | few | CASSQGDRRREKLFF | TGTGCCAGCAGCCAAGGAGACAGGAGAAGGGAAAAACTGTTTTTT
TRBJ2-7 | 13 | . | TRBV20-1 | . | CSARVKERYEQYF | TGCAGTGCTAGAGTTAAGGAGCGGTACGAGCAGTACTTC
TRBJ2-7 | 14 | . | TRBV7-9 | few | CASSFFSGEREQYF | TGTGCCAGCAGCTTTTTCTCCGGGGAGCGCGAGCAGTACTTC
TRBJ2-3 | 14 | TRBD1 | TRBV10-1 | . | CASIKYRGADTQYF | TGCGCCAGCATCAAGTACAGGGGCGCAGATACGCAGTATTTT
TRBJ2-5 | 13 | . | TRBV24-1 | few | CATSDRWGETQYF | TGTGCCACCAGTGATCGATGGGGCGAGACCCAGTACTTC
TRBJ2-2 | 17 | TRBD2 | TRBV4-1 | . | CASSLGLAGGYTGELFF | TGCGCCAGCAGCTTGGGACTAGCGGGGGGCTACACCGGGGAGCTGTTTTTT
TRBJ2-1 | 15 | TRBD1 | TRBV3-1 | . | CASTLGDRGVNEQFF | TGTGCCAGCACCCTCGGGGACAGGGGGGTCAATGAGCAGTTCTTC
TRBJ1-5 | 18 | TRBD1 | TRBV28 | few | CASTDPGTGNKGNQPQHF | TGTGCCAGCACCGACCCCGGGACAGGGAATAAGGGCAATCAGCCCCAGCATTTT
TRBJ1-2 | 13 | . | TRBV4-1 | many | CASSQGSGYGYTF | TGCGCCAGCAGCCAAGGCTCCGGCTATGGCTACACCTTC
TRBJ2-1 | 17 | TRBD2 | TRBV15 | . | CATSRDRGLAGKNEQFF | TGTGCCACCAGCAGAGATAGGGGACTAGCGGGAAAAAATGAGCAGTTCTTC